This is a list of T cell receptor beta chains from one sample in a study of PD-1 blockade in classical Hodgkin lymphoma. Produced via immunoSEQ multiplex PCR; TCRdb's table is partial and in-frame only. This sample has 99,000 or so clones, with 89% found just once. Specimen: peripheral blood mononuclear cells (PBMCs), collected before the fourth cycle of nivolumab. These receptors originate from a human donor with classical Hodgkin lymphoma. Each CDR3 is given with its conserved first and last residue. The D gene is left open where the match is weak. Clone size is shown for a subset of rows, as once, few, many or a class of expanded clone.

TGCGCCAGCAGTGAGAAAAGGGCCCAGGTTGGGGAGCTGTTTTTT CASSEKRAQVGELFF TRBJ2-2 - - TRBV10-2
TGTGCCAGCAGTCTACTAGGTTCCTACAATGAGCAGTTCTTC CASSLLGSYNEQFF TRBJ2-1 - - TRBV28
TGTGCCAGCAGTTCCGGACAGGTCGCGAACACTGAAGCTTTCTTT CASSSGQVANTEAFF TRBJ1-1 - TRBD1 TRBV27
TGTGCCAGCAGTTACTCCCGAGGTAGTTCCGATACGCAGTATTTT CASSYSRGSSDTQYF TRBJ2-3 - - TRBV6-6
TGTGCCAGCAGCTACCTCCGGGAGGAGCAGTTCTTC CASSYLREEQFF TRBJ2-1 - - TRBV7-9
TGTGCCAGCAGCGAAACCCGGGAGCCTTCATTCTCTTATGGCTACACCTTC CASSETREPSFSYGYTF TRBJ1-2 once - TRBV11-2
TGCGCCAGCAGCCCGACCGGGACTAGCGGTTACAATGAGCAGTTCTTC CASSPTGTSGYNEQFF TRBJ2-1 - TRBD2 TRBV5-1
TGTGCCAGCAAGGGGGGCACAGATACGCAGTATTTT CASKGGTDTQYF TRBJ2-3 - - TRBV6-5
TGTGCCAGCAGTGAAGGAGGAGGAGGGTACGAGCAGTACTTC CASSEGGGGYEQYF TRBJ2-7 - - TRBV6-1
TGCGCCAGCAGCTCGACAGGCCTCTCTGGGGCCAACGTCCTGACTTTC CASSSTGLSGANVLTF TRBJ2-6 - - TRBV5-1
TGTGCCAGCACCGAAGGGGTCCTCAATCAGCCCCAGCATTTT CASTEGVLNQPQHF TRBJ1-5 once - TRBV2
TGTGCCAGCCTGGGGACAGGGCAGAACTATGGCTACACCTTC CASLGTGQNYGYTF TRBJ1-2 - TRBD1 TRBV6-1
TGTGCCTGGAGTCAGGGGGGAGGGGATAAGGATGGCTACACCTTC CAWSQGGGDKDGYTF TRBJ1-2 once TRBD1 TRBV30
TGTGCCAGCAGCTGGGCTTCGGGGGGTACGCAGTATTTT CASSWASGGTQYF TRBJ2-3 - TRBD2 TRBV6-5
TGTGCCAGCAGCCAAGGCGGGTCAATGGCCGAGAGCATTCCTGTCTACGAGCAGTACTTC CASSQGGSMAESIPVYEQYF TRBJ2-7 - - TRBV14
TGCGCCAGTATGCCGGGACAGGGTTACGAGCAGTACTTC CASMPGQGYEQYF TRBJ2-7 - TRBD1 TRBV10-2
TGCGCCAGCAGCCAGCCGGTCGGGACCACTGAAGCTTTCTTT CASSQPVGTTEAFF TRBJ1-1 - - TRBV4-1
TGTGCCAGCAGCCTCGGACCGATGAACACCGGGGAGCTGTTTTTT CASSLGPMNTGELFF TRBJ2-2 - - TRBV5-4
TGTGCCGGCAGGCGGAGGATCTACAATGAGCAGTTCTTC CAGRRRIYNEQFF TRBJ2-1 - - TRBV27
TGTGCCAGCAGCCCTCCGGGACAGACAGATGGCTACACCTTC CASSPPGQTDGYTF TRBJ1-2 - TRBD1 TRBV11-1
TGTGCCACCCAGGAGCTAGCGGAGGGATACAATGAGCAGTTCTTC CATQELAEGYNEQFF TRBJ2-1 - TRBD2 TRBV19
TGTGCCAGCATCGCCCGCGCCCCCGGGACCCAGTACTTC CASIARAPGTQYF TRBJ2-5 - - TRBV28
TGCGCCAGCAGCCTAACAGGGGTCTCTGGAAACACCATATATTTT CASSLTGVSGNTIYF TRBJ1-3 - TRBD1 TRBV5-1
TGTGCCAGCAGCTTGGATAGGGGACTCTATGGCTACACCTTC CASSLDRGLYGYTF TRBJ1-2 - - TRBV5-6
TGCGCCAGCAGCCAAGACGTCGCAACCAACTATGGCTACACCTTC CASSQDVATNYGYTF TRBJ1-2 - - TRBV4-3
TGTGCCAGCAGTGAAGATGCAGGGGCGAACACTGAAGCTTTCTTT CASSEDAGANTEAFF TRBJ1-1 few - TRBV6-1
TGTGCCAGCAGTGCCACGGATACCTTTACCTTTAATAATGAGCAGTTCTTC CASSATDTFTFNNEQFF TRBJ2-1 - - TRBV6-1
TGTGCCAGCACCCGAGAGGGGGCGTTAGGAAACACCATATATTTT CASTREGALGNTIYF TRBJ1-3 few TRBD1 TRBV2
TGTGCCAGCAGTGCCAACAGGGCCCCGGCGAACGGCATTCAGTACTTC CASSANRAPANGIQYF TRBJ2-4 once - TRBV2
TGTGCCAGCAGTTCCACTACGACTGGCTACGAGCAGTACTTC CASSSTTTGYEQYF TRBJ2-7 - - TRBV6-6
TGTGCCAGCAGCAGGCTATCCAGCGATCAGCCCCAGCATTTT CASSRLSSDQPQHF TRBJ1-5 once - TRBV5-6
TGTGCCAGCAGCGCCGGGGCGTCCTACAATGAGCAGTTCTTC CASSAGASYNEQFF TRBJ2-1 - - TRBV6-4
TGTGCCAGCAGCCTTACGGTCCTGAACACTGAAGCTTTCTTT CASSLTVLNTEAFF TRBJ1-1 - - TRBV5-5
TGCGCCAGCAGCCCCAGGACAGGGTCCACTGAAGCTTTCTTT CASSPRTGSTEAFF TRBJ1-1 once TRBD1 TRBV5-1
TGTGCCAGCAGCTTGGTTGGGTGGCAGGGACGAGACTATGGCTACACCTTC CASSLVGWQGRDYGYTF TRBJ1-2 - - TRBV5-6
TGTGCCAGCAGCTTAGCTTCGCGGGGTGAGCAGTTCTTC CASSLASRGEQFF TRBJ2-1 - - TRBV7-6
TGTGCCAGCAGACGGACTAGCGGGGGGAACACCGGGGAGCTGTTTTTT CASRRTSGGNTGELFF TRBJ2-2 - TRBD2 TRBV2
TGCGCCAGCAGTGAGCCCAGAGGCCGAACTAATGAAAAACTGTTTTTT CASSEPRGRTNEKLFF TRBJ1-4 once - TRBV10-2
TGTGCCAGCAGTTTACTAGCGGGAGGGTACAATGAGCAGTTCTTC CASSLLAGGYNEQFF TRBJ2-1 - TRBD2 TRBV6-6
TGCGCCAGCACCCTGACAGGGGGCGGACAATCCGAGCAGTACTTC CASTLTGGGQSEQYF TRBJ2-7 - TRBD1 TRBV4-1
TGTGCCAGCAGTTTAGGACGTCCTAGCTACAATCAGCCCCAGCATTTT CASSLGRPSYNQPQHF TRBJ1-5 - - TRBV27
TGTGCCAGCAGTACGGGACAGCTGAGCAATCAGCCCCAGCATTTT CASSTGQLSNQPQHF TRBJ1-5 once TRBD1 TRBV6-6
TGTGCCTGGAGTCGCCTCGGACAGGGCGGCCCACTCCATCAGCCCCAGCATTTT CAWSRLGQGGPLHQPQHF TRBJ1-5 - TRBD1 TRBV30
TGTGCCAGCAGCTTAGGATCCGAATCGCAGTATTTT CASSLGSESQYF TRBJ2-3 - - TRBV7-6
TGCAGCGTCAGAGGGACAGGGTTATACGAGCAGTACTTC CSVRGTGLYEQYF TRBJ2-7 - TRBD1 TRBV29-1
TGTGCCAGCAGTGATGAGACTAGCGGGAGGTCGAGGATGGGTGAGCAGTTCTTC CASSDETSGRSRMGEQFF TRBJ2-1 few TRBD2 TRBV6-4
TGTGCCAGCAGCGACAAAATAGCGGGAGAACTGTTCTTC CASSDKIAGELFF TRBJ2-1 - TRBD2 TRBV6-5
TGTGCCAGCAGTTTCCGGGACAGGCCTACCTACGAGCAGTACTTC CASSFRDRPTYEQYF TRBJ2-7 - TRBD1 TRBV27
TGTGCCAGCAGCCTTGGCGGGACAGGGGGCATCTACGAGCAGTACTTC CASSLGGTGGIYEQYF TRBJ2-7 - TRBD1 TRBV28